This TCR beta chain was obtained from a study of STAT3 mutations in large granular lymphocyte leukemia. For the study at large: Roughly half the longitudinally sequenced T-LGLL patients had canonical STAT3 mutations. The study's findings and limits: No sample exists from the first appearance of each clone. In about 30% of the 18 patients, new TCR clonotypes emerged after therapy. Every T-cell large granular lymphocyte leukemia patient had at least one immunodominant TCR beta clonotype.

This clone has a handful of counts. The antigen is not known. This table comes from immunoSEQ multiplex PCR, and its TCRdb copy is limited to in-frame clones, with some not included. The table shows 600 to 700 clones, with 30% to 35% occurring only once. The trim removed 6 bases at V and 3 bases at J, leaving 6 bases unmatched. The germline CDR1 and CDR2 sequences are MNHEY and SMNVEV (reference sequence). The CDR3 covers 14 residues. This clonotype was sampled from a male patient between 50 and 60 years old with T-cell large granular lymphocyte leukemia. Some clones in this sample may be carry-over from other donors' samples. The chain uses TRBV27 and TRBJ2-7; 9 bases match TRBD1. The sequencing sample was made of peripheral blood mononuclear cells. CDR3 protein: CASSGPGQGYEQYF. The CDR3 nucleotides read TGTGCCAGCAGCGGCCCGGGACAGGGCTACGAGCAGTACTTC.